These 9 T cell receptor beta chains share one sample of origin, sequenced in a study of T-cell memory formation after mild COVID-19. One entry per CDR3 protein, called by TCRdb with MiXCR from the 5' RACE reads. Of a few hundred thousand distinct CDR3 sequences listed, 20% to 25% are singletons. Sequences were obtained from PBMCs or a T cell subset sorted from them (not recorded which). The origin of the receptors is an adult woman who had mild COVID-19 (a few samples of this study predate the infection). Cell type and time point are not known.

V gene TRBV12-3 or TRBV12-4 combines with J gene TRBJ1-2; D is undetermined. The CDR3 is 12 residues long. The ends were cut back, 1 base at V and 12 bases at J, with 12 bases in the middle. CDR3 protein: CASSLGSLADTF. CDR3 DNA: TGTGCCAGCAGTTTAGGGAGTTTAGCCGACACCTTC.

In its sample, this clonotype was seen a few times. The genes are TRBV20-1 and TRBJ2-7; D gene uncertain. The CDR3 sequence is 12 residues long. Germline V CDR1 and CDR2: DFQATT, SNEGSKA (reference sequence). V lost 6 bases, J lost 7 bases, and 16 bases lay in between. CDR3 in DNA: TGCAGTGCCGGTGGCGGCGGTCGGGAGCAGTACTTC. Its protein is CSAGGGGREQYF.

The chain has TRBV21-1 and TRBJ2-7; no DNA check was done on the table's D call, TRBD1. TRBV21-1 is a recognized pseudogene. The CDR3 sequence is 16 residues long. This CDR3 is CASSKGPTESSYEQYF. The CDR3 nucleotides are TGTGCCAGCAGCAAAGGCCCGACAGAGAGCTCCTACGAGCAGTACTTC.

The gene calls are TRBV7-8 and TRBJ2-1; 13 bases map to TRBD2. Trimming removed 1 base from V and 10 bases from J; junction bases left unmatched: 16. The CDR3 is 19 amino acids. Germline CDR1 is SGHVS and CDR2 is FQNEAQ. The CDR3 DNA sequence: TGTGCCAGCAGCTTAGGGAGGACTAGCGGGAGAAATGCGGCGGGAGAGCAGTTCTTC. Amino acid sequence: CASSLGRTSGRNAAGEQFF.

This chain joins TRBV5-5 and TRBJ1-1, with D perhaps TRBD1 (6 bases). Germline loops: CDR1 SGHKS, CDR2 YYEKEE (reference sequence). V was cut by 3 bases and J by 6 bases, with 12 bases left in between. The CDR3 covers 13 residues. The chain's CDR3 is CASSSSGAPEAFF. The CDR3 region has the DNA TGTGCCAGCAGCTCCTCGGGGGCCCCTGAAGCTTTCTTT.

This clonotype was recorded at least ten times. This rearrangement joins TRBV19 to TRBJ2-2; D perhaps matches TRBD2 (6 bases). The V end lost 6 bases, the J end lost 5 bases, and 13 bases lay between the germline ends. The CDR3 covers 14 residues. CDR1 and CDR2 (germline): LNHDA, SQIVND (reference sequence). CDR3 protein: CASRMERETGELFF. For the CDR3, the DNA is TGTGCCAGTAGAATGGAACGGGAGACCGGGGAGCTGTTTTTT.

This clonotype occurred once. CDR3 nucleotide sequence: TGTGCCAGCAGCTTCGGCTGGAGCAATCAGCCCCAGCATTTT. It is translated as CASSFGWSNQPQHF. The chain combines TRBV7-2 with TRBJ1-5, with D unresolved. Germline CDR1 and CDR2: SGHTA and FQGNSA. CDR3 length equals 14 residues. Trimming stripped 3 bases from V and 1 base from J, with 7 bases between.

The gene calls are TRBV12-3 or TRBV12-4 and TRBJ2-4, with D perhaps being TRBD1 or TRBD2 (5 bases each). This CDR3 has 16 residues. Trimming pared 1 base from V and 6 bases from J, leaving 16 bases between. DNA for the CDR3: TGTGCCAGCAGTTTAGGTGGGACCAGGATCGGAAACATTCAGTACTTC. It is translated as CASSLGGTRIGNIQYF.

This clonotype has a handful of counts. This chain joins TRBV27 and TRBJ2-1; 11 bases line up with TRBD2. CDR1 and CDR2 from the germline V gene are MNHEY and SMNVEV (reference sequence). The CDR3 totals 15 residues. J gave up 10 bases and V 2 bases, and 7 bases lay outside the gene matches. This CDR3 is CASSLSLAGGHEQFF. The CDR3 bases are TGTGCCAGCAGTTTAAGCCTAGCGGGAGGTCACGAGCAGTTCTTC.